Below are 8 T cell receptor beta chains sequenced from a single sample in a study of cytomegalovirus exposure and HLA in healthy donors. In the PCR, 60 Vbeta and 13 Jbeta primers were used. Data came from immunoSEQ multiplex PCR; TCRdb stores just in-frame clones and leaves some out. In the table there are about 120,000 clones, 55% to 80% of which are singletons. Specimen: PBMCs. These receptors came from a woman in her twenties or thirties in good health and CMV-seronegative.

This clone was seen more than once but under ten times. This chain uses TRBV7-2 with TRBJ1-1; D might be TRBD1 (5 bases). There are 13 residues in the CDR3. The germline gives CDR1 SGHTA, CDR2 FQGNSA. Trimming cost V 5 bases and J 4 bases, with 11 bases left between them. CDR3 region: CASSAQGGTEAFF. CDR3 bases: TGTGCCAGCAGCGCGCAGGGCGGCACTGAAGCTTTCTTT.

This clone was recorded once. The rearrangement uses TRBV7-9 and TRBJ1-1; 8 nucleotides match TRBD1. CDR3 size: 14 residues. V shed 3 bases and J 5 bases; nucleotides not matched to a gene: 5. In germline, CDR1 is SEHNR, CDR2 FQNEAQ (reference sequence). The DNA of the CDR3 is TGTGCCAGCAGCTTTCGACAGGGGAAGACTGAAGCTTTCTTT. Translation gives CASSFRQGKTEAFF.

The chain uses TRBV7-3 and TRBJ2-1; a weak D match, TRBD1 (5 bases). V lost 1 base, J lost 4 bases, and 11 bases lay in between. The CDR3 sequence is 15 residues long. Germline assignment: CDR1 SGHTA and CDR2 FQGTGA. The CDR3: CASSLMGQGYNEQFF. Written as DNA, the CDR3 is TGTGCCAGCAGCTTAATGGGCCAGGGATACAATGAGCAGTTCTTC. The full variable domain, its missing parts supplied by reference TRBV7-3 and TRBJ2-1, is GAGVSQTPSNKVTEKGKYVELRCDPISGHTALYWYRQSLGQGPEFLIYFQGTGAADDSGLPNDRFFAVRPEGSVSTLKIQRTERGDSAVYLCASSLMGQGYNEQFFGPGTRLTVL.

V and J are TRBV29-1 and TRBJ2-7, with TRBD1 matching over 9 bases. The length of the CDR3 is 12 residues. Trimming at V came to 7 bases and at J to 0 bases, leaving 1 base not matched to a gene. The V gene's germline CDR1 is SQVTM and CDR2 ANQGSEA. As DNA, the CDR3 is TGCAGCGCACAGGGGGCCTCCTACGAGCAGTACTTC. Residues: CSAQGASYEQYF.

J is TRBJ2-3 and V is TRBV2; unclear D gene. V was clipped by 8 bases and J by 1 base, with 4 bases between them. The CDR3 is 11 residues long. Germline CDR1 is SNHLY and CDR2 is FYNNEI. The CDR3: CASQGTDTQYF. CDR3 nucleotides: TGTGCCAGCCAGGGCACAGATACGCAGTATTTT.

This chain uses TRBV4-1 with TRBJ1-4, with D unclear. Trimming shortened V by 1 base and J by 0 bases, and 12 bases separated the two germline ends. This CDR3 comprises 17 residues. Germline-derived CDR1 and CDR2 are MGHRA and YSYEKL. CDR3 in amino acids: CASSQGPPGATNEKLFF. The DNA of the CDR3 is TGCGCCAGCAGCCAAGGCCCTCCAGGCGCAACTAATGAAAAACTGTTTTTT.

On this clone: One end of the junction does not line up with germline, which may come from a read error. The V gene is TRBV7-7, the J gene TRBJ1-1; the D gene is possibly TRBD1 (5 bases). Germline V lookup: CDR1 SSHAT, CDR2 FNYEAQ (reference sequence). The length of the CDR3 is 14 residues. The CDR3 DNA reads TGTGCTAGCAGCTTCCCGAAATTGGGCGCAGGGGCTTTCTTT. This codes for CASSFPKLGAGAFF.

The rearrangement links TRBV4-1 to TRBJ2-7; D not resolved. Trimming took 1 base from V and 4 from J, leaving 14 bases between them. CDR1 and CDR2 (germline): MGHRA, YSYEKL. The CDR3 spans 15 residues. CDR3 in amino acids: CASSQAPVTSYEQYF. In DNA form, the CDR3 reads TGCGCCAGCAGCCAAGCCCCCGTGACAAGTTACGAGCAGTACTTC.